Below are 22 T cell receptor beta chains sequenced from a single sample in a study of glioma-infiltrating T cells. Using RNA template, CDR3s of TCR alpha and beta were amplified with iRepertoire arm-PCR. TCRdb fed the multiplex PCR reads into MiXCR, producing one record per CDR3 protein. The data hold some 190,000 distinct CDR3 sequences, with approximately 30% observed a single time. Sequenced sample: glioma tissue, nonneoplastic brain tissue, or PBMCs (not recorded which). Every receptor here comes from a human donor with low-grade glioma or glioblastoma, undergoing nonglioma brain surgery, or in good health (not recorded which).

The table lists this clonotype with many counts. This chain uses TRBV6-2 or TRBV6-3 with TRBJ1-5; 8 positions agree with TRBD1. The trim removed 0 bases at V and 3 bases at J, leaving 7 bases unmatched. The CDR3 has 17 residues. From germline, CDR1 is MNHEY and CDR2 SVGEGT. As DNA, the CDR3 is TGTGCCAGCAGTTACTCGACCGGGACAGGACCCAATCAGCCCCAGCATTTT. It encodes CASSYSTGTGPNQPQHF.

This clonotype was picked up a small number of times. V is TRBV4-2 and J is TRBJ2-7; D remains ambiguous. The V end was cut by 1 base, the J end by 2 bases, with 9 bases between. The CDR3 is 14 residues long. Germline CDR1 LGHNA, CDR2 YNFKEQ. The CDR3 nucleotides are TGTGCCAGCAGCCAAGCCAGCAGGACCTACGAGCAGTACTTC. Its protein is CASSQASRTYEQYF.

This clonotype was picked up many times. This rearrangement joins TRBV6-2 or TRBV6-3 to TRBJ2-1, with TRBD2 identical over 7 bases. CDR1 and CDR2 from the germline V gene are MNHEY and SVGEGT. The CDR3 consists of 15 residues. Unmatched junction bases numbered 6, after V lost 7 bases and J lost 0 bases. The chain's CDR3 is CASNPSGSSYNEQFF. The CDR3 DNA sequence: TGTGCCAGCAATCCTAGCGGCAGCTCCTACAATGAGCAGTTCTTC.

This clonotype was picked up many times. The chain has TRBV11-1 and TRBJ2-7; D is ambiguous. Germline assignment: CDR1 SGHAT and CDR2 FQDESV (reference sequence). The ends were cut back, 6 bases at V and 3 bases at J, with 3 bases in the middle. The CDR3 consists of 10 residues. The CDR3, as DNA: TGTGCCAGCAGGGGCTACGAGCAGTACTTC. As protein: CASRGYEQYF.

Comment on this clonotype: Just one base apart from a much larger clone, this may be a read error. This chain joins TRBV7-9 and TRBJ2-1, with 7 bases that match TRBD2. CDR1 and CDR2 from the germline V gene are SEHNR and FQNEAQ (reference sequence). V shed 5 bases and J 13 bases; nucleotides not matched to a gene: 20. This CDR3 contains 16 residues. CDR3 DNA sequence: TGTGCCAGCAGCCAAGAAGGCGGGGGACCCCTAGAGACCCAGTTCTTC. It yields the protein CASSQEGGGPLETQFF.

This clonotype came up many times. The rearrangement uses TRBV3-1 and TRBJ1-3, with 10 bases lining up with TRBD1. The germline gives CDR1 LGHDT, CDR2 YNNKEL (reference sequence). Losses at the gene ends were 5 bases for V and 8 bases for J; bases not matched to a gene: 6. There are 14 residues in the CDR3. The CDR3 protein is CASSARDRGDTIYF. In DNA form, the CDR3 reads TGTGCCAGCAGCGCACGGGACAGGGGAGACACCATATATTTT.

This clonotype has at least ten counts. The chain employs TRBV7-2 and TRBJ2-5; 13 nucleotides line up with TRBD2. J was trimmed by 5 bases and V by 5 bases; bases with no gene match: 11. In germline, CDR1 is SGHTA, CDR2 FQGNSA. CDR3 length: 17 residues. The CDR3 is CASSARTSGSPVETQYF. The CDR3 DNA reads TGTGCCAGCAGCGCTAGGACTAGCGGGAGCCCGGTGGAGACCCAGTACTTC.

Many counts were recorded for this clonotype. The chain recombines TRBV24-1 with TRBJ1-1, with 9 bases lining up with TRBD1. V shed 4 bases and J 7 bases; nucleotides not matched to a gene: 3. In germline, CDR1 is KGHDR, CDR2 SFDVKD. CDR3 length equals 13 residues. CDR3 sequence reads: CATSDLDRGEAFF. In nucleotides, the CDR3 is TGTGCCACCAGTGACCTGGACAGGGGTGAAGCTTTCTTT.

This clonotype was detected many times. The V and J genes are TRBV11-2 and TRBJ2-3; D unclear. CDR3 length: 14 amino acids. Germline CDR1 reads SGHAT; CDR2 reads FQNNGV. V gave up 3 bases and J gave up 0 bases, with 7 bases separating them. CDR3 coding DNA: TGTGCCAGCAGCTTTACAGCTAGCACAGATACGCAGTATTTT. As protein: CASSFTASTDTQYF.

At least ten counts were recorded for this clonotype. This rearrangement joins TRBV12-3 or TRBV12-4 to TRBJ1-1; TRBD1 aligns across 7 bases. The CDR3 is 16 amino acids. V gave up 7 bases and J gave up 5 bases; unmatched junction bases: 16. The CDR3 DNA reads TGTGCCAGCACTCCCGGGACAGAGGGATTGAGGACTGAAGCTTTCTTT. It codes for CASTPGTEGLRTEAFF.

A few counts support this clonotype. This CDR3 reads CASSLAQGPGEQYF. The CDR3 nucleotides are TGTGCCAGCAGCTTAGCGCAGGGTCCGGGCGAGCAGTACTTC. The rearrangement uses TRBV7-9 and TRBJ2-7, with D perhaps matching TRBD1 (5 bases). CDR3 length: 14 amino acids. CDR1 SEHNR and CDR2 FQNEAQ come from the germline V gene (reference sequence). Trimming cost V 0 bases and J 6 bases, with 12 bases left between them.

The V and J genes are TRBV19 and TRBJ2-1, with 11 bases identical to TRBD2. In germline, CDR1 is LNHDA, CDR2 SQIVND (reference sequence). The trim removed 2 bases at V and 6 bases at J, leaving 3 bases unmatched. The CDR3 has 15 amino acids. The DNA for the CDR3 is TGTGCCAGTAGTATATGGGGGACTAGCGGCAATGAGCAGTTCTTC. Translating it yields CASSIWGTSGNEQFF.

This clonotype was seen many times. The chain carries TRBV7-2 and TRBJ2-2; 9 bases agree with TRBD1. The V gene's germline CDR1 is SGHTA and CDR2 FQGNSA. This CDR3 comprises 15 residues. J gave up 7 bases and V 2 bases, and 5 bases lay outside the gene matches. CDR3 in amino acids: CASSLRGQGHGELFF. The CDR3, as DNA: TGTGCCAGCAGCTTAAGGGGACAGGGACACGGGGAGCTGTTTTTT.

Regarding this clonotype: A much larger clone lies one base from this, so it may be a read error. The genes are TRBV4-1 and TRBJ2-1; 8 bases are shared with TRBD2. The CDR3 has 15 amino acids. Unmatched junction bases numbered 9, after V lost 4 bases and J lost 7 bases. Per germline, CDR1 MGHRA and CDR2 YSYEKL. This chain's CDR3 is CASSLEAGGGNEQFF. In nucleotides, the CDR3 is TGCGCCAGCAGCCTAGAGGCGGGAGGAGGTAATGAGCAGTTCTTC.

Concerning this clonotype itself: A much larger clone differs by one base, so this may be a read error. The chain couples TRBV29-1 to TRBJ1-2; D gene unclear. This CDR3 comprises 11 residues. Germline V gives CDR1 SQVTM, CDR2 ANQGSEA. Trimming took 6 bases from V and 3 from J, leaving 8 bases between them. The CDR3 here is CSVRPYYGYTF. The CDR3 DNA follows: TGCAGCGTCAGGCCTTACTATGGCTACACCTTC. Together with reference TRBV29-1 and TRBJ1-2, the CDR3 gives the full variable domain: SAVISQKPSRDICQRGTSLTIQCQVDSQVTMMFWYRQQPGQSLTLIATANQGSEATYESGFVIDKFPISRPNLTFSTLTVSNMSPEDSSIYLCSVRPYYGYTFGSGTRLTVV.

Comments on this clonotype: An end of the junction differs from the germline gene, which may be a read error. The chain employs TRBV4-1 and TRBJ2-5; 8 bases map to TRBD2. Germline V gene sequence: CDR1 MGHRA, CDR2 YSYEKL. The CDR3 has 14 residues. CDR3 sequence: CASSVAGSQETQYF. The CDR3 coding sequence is TGTGCCAGCAGCGTAGCGGGATCCCAAGAGACCCAGTACTTC.

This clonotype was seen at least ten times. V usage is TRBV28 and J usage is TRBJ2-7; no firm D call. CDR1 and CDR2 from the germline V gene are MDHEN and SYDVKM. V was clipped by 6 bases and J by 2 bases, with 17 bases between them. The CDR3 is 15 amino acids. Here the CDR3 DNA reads TGTGCCAGCAGGATGAGACTCACGGCCCCCTACGAGCAGTACTTC. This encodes CASRMRLTAPYEQYF. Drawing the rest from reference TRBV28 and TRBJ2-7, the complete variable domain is DVKVTQSSRYLVKRTGEKVFLECVQDMDHENMFWYRQDPGLGLRLIYFSYDVKMKEKGDIPEGYSVSREKKERFSLILESASTNQTSMYLCASRMRLTAPYEQYFGPGTRLTVT.

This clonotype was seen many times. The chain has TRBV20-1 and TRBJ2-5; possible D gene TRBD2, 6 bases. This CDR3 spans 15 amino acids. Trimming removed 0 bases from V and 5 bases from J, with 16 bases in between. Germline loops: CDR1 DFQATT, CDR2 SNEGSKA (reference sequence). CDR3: CSAREGGGPYETQYF. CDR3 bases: TGCAGTGCTAGAGAGGGGGGAGGACCTTATGAGACCCAGTACTTC.

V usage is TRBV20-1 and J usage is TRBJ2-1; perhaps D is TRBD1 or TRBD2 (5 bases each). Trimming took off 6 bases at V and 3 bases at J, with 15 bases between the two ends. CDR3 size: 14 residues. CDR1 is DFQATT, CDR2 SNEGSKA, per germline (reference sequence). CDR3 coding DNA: TGCAGTGCACTGCCGGGACGCTTCTACAATGAGCAGTTCTTC. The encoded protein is CSALPGRFYNEQFF.

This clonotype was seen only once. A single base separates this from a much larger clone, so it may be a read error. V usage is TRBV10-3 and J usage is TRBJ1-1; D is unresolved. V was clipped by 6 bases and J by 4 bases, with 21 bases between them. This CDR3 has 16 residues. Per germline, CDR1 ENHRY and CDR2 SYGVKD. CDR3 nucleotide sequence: TGTGCCATCAGCACCCCAGTTCAGTACCCCCGCACTGAAGCTTTCTTT. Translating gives CAISTPVQYPRTEAFF.

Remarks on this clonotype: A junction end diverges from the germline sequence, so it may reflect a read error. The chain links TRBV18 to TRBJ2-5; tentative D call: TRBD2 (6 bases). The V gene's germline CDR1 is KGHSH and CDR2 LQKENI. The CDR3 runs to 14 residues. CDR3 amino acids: CASSPASEQGTQYF. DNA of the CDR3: TGTGCCAGCTCACCGGCTAGCGAGCAAGGGACCCAGTACTTC.

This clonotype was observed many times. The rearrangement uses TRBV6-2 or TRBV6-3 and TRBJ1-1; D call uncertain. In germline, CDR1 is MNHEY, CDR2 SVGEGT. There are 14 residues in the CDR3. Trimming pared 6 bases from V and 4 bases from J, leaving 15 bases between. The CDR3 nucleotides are TGTGCCAGCAGGGAATATACAACCCTCACTGAAGCTTTCTTT. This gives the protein CASREYTTLTEAFF.